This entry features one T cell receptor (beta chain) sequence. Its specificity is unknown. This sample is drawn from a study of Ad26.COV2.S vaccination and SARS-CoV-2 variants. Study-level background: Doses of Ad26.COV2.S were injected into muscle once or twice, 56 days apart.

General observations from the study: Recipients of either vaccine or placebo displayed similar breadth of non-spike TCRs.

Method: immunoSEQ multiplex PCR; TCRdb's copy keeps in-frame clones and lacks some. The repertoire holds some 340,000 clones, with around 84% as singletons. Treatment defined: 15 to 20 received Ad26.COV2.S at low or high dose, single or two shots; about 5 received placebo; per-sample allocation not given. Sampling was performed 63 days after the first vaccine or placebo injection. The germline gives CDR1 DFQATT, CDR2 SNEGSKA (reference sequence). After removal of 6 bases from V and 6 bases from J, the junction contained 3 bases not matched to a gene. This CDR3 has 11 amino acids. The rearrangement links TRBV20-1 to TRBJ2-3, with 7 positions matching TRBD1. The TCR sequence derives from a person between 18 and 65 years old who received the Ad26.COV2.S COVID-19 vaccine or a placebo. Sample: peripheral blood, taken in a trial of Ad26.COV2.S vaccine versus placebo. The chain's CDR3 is CSAPRGDTQYF. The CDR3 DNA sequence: TGCAGTGCCCCCAGGGGGGATACGCAGTATTTT.